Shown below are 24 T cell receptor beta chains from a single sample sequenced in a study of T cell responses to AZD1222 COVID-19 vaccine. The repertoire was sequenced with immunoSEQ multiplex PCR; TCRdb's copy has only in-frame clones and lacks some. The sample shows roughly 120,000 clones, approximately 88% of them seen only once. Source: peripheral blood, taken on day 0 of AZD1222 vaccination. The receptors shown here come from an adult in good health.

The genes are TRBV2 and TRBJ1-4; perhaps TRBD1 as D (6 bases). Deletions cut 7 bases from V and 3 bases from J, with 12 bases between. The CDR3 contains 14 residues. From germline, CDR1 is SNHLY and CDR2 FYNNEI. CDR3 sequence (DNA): TGTGCCAGCAATAACAGGGTCGCTAATGAAAAACTGTTTTTT. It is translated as CASNNRVANEKLFF.

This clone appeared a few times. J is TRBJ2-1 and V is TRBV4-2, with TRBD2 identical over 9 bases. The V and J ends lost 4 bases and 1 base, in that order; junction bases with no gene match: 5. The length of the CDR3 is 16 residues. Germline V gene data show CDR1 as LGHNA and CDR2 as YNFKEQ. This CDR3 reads CASSLSTSGSYNEQFF. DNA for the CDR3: TGTGCCAGCAGCCTCTCGACTAGCGGTTCCTACAATGAGCAGTTCTTC.

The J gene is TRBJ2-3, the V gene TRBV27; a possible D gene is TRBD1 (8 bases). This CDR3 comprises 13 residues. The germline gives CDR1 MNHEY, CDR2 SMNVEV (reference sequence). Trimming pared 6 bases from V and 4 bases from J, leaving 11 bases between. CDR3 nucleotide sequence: TGTGCCAGCAGAACAGGGGGGGCAGATACGCAGTATTTT. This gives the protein CASRTGGADTQYF.

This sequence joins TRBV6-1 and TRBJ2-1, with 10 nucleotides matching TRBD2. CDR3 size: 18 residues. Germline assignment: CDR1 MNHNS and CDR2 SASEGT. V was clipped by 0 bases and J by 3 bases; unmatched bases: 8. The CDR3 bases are TGTGCCAGCAGTGAAGCCGAGTCTAGCGGGAGTTACTACAATGAGCAGTTCTTC. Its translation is CASSEAESSGSYYNEQFF.

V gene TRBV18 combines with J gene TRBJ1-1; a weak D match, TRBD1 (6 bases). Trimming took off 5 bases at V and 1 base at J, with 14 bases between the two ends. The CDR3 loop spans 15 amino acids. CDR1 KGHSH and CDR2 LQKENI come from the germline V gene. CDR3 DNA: TGTGCCAGCTCAGCCTCGGGGGCGCAGAACACTGAAGCTTTCTTT. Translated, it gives CASSASGAQNTEAFF.

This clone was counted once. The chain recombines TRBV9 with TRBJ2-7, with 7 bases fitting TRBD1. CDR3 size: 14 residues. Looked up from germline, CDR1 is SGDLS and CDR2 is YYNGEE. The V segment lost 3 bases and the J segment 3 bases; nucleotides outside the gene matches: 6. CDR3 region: CASSETGQFYEQYF. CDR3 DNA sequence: TGTGCCAGCAGCGAAACGGGACAGTTCTACGAGCAGTACTTC.

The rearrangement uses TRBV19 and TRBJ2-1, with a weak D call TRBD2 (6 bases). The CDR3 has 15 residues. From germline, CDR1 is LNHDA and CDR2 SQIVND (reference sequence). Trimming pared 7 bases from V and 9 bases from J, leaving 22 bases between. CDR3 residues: CASNDGGESRIEQFF. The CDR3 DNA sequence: TGTGCCAGTAACGATGGCGGGGAAAGCCGTATTGAGCAGTTCTTC.

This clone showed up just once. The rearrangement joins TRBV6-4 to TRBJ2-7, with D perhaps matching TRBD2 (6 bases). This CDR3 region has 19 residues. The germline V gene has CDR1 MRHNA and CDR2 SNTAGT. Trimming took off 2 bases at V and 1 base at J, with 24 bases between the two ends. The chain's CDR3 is CASSDQEGPPPGRSYEQYF. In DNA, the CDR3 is TGTGCCAGCAGTGACCAGGAGGGGCCACCCCCAGGTCGGTCCTACGAGCAGTACTTC.

The CDR3: CASSYSWASNYGYTF. CDR3 nucleotides: TGTGCCAGCAGTTACTCATGGGCCTCTAACTATGGCTACACCTTC. The J gene is TRBJ1-2, the V gene TRBV6-5; D is undetermined. The CDR3 length is 15 residues. Trimming cost V 0 bases and J 0 bases, with 8 bases left between them. Germline CDR1 reads MNHEY; CDR2 reads SVGAGI.

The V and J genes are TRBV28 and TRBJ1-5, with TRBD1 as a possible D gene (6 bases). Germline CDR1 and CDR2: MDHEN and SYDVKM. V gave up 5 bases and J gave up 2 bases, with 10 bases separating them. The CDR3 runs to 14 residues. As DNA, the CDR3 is TGTGCCAGCAGTAGGGGGTCGGGCAATCAGCCCCAGCATTTT. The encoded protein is CASSRGSGNQPQHF.

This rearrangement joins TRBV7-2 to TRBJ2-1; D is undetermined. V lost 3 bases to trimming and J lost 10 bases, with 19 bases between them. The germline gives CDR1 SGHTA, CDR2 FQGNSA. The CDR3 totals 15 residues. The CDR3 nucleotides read TGTGCCAGCAGCTTGAGTGGCGGCAATCAATGGGAGCAGTTCTTC. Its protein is CASSLSGGNQWEQFF.

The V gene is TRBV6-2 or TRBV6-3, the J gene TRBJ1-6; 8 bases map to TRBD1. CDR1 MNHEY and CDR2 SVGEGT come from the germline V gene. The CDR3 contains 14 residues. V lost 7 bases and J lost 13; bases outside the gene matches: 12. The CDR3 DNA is TGTGCCAGCAACCCGGGACAGGCGGGCTCGCCCCTCCACTTT. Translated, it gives CASNPGQAGSPLHF.

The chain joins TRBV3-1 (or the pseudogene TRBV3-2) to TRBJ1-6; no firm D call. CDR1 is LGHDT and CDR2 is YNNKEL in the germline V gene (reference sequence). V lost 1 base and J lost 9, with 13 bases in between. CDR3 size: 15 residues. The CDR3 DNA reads TGTGCCAGCAGCCAAGGTACTAGCACACTTTCACCCCTCCACTTT. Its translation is CASSQGTSTLSPLHF.

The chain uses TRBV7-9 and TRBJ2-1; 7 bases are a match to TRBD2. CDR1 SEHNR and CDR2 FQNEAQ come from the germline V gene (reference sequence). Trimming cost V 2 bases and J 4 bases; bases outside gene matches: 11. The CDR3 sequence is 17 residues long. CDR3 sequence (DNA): TGTGCCAGCAGCTTACCCCCGGTTAGCGGGCCGTACAATGAGCAGTTCTTC. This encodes CASSLPPVSGPYNEQFF.

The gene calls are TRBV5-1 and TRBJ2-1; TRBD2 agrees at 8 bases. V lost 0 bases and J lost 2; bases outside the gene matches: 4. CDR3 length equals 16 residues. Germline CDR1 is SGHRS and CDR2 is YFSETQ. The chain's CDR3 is CASSLVAGGAYNEQFF. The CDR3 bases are TGCGCCAGCAGCTTGGTAGCCGGGGGGGCCTACAATGAGCAGTTCTTC.

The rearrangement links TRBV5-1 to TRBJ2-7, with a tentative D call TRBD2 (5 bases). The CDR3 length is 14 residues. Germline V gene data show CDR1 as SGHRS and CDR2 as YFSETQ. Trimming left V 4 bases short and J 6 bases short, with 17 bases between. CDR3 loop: CASSPRTDSAEQYF. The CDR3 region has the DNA TGCGCCAGCAGCCCGCGGACTGATTCTGCCGAGCAGTACTTC. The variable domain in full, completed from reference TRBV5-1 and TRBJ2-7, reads KAGVTQTPRYLIKTRGQQVTLSCSPISGHRSVSWYQQTPGQGLQFLFEYFSETQRNKGNFPGRFSGRQFSNSRSEMNVSTLELGDSALYLCASSPRTDSAEQYFGPGTRLTVT.

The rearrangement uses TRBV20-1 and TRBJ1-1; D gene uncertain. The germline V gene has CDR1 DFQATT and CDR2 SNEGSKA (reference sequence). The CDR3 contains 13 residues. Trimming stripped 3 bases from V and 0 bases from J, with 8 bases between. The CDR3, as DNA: TGCAGTGCTAGTGGGCGGTTGAACACTGAAGCTTTCTTT. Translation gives CSASGRLNTEAFF.

CDR3 nucleotides: TGTGCCAGCAGCCCCCCTCTGGGAAACATCGAGCAGTACTTC. Translation gives CASSPPLGNIEQYF. The V gene is TRBV13, the J gene TRBJ2-7; D is unclear. The length of the CDR3 is 14 residues. V gave up 5 bases and J gave up 6 bases, with 17 bases separating them. Germline V gene sequence: CDR1 PRHDT, CDR2 FYEKMQ (reference sequence).

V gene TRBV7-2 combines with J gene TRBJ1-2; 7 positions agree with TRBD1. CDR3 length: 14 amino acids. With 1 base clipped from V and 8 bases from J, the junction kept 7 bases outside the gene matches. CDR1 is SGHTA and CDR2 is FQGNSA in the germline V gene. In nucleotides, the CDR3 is TGTGCCAGCAGCTTAGGTGGCAGGGGGGAGGGCTACACCTTC. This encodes CASSLGGRGEGYTF.

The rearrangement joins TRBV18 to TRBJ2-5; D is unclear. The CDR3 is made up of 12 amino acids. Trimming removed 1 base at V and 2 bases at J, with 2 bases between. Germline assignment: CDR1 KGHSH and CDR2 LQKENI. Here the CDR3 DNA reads TGTGCCAGCTCACCACAGCAAGAGACCCAGTACTTC. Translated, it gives CASSPQQETQYF.

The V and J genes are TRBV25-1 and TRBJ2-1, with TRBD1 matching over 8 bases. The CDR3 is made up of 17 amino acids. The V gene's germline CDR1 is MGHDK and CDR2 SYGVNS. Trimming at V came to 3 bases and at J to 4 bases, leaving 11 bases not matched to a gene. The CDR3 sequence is CASSDEPAGGKYNEQFF. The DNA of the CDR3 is TGTGCCAGCAGTGACGAACCCGCAGGGGGCAAGTACAATGAGCAGTTCTTC. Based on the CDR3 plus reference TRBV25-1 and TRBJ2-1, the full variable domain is EADIYQTPRYLVIGTGKKITLECSQTMGHDKMYWYQQDPGMELHLIHYSYGVNSTEKGDLSSESTVSRIRTEHFPLTLESARPSHTSQYLCASSDEPAGGKYNEQFFGPGTRLTVL.

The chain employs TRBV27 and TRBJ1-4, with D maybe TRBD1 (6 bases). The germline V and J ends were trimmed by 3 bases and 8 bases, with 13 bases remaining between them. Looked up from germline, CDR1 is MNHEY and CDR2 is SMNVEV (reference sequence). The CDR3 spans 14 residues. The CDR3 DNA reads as TGTGCCAGCAGTTTTTTGGGGGCTAGGGAAAAACTGTTTTTT. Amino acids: CASSFLGAREKLFF.

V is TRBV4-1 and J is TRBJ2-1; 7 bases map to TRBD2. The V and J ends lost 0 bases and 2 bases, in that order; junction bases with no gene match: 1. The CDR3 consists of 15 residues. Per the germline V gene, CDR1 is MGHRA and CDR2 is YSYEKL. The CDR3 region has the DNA TGCGCCAGCAGCCAAGACCTAGCGGCCTACAATGAGCAGTTCTTC. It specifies CASSQDLAAYNEQFF.

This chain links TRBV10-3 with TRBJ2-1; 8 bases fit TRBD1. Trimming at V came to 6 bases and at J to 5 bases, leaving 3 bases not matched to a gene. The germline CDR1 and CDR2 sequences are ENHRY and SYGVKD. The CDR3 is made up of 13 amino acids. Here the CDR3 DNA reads TGTGCCATCAGGGACAGGGTGGACAATGAGCAGTTCTTC. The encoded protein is CAIRDRVDNEQFF.